This TCR beta chain derives from a study of CD8 T cells in Susac syndrome (dated by TCRdb to between 2018 and 2020). For the wider study: Among the sequenced Susac syndrome patients, about 6 had clinically active disease and 8 or 9 were in clinical remission. At the time of blood withdrawal, Susac syndrome patients were either therapy-naive, taking corticosteroids (with some also receiving IVIg), or on IVIg alone. Whether CD8+ T cell activation and differentiation in Susac syndrome was antigen driven was tested using repertoire sequencing. The study compared CD8+ T cell repertoire clonality among 12 healthy donors, around 14 Susac syndrome patients and roughly 15 multiple sclerosis patients.

From cysteine to phenylalanine, the CDR3 is 14 amino acids long. Here the CDR3 DNA is all that survives: 42 bases in frame from base 1. In the germline V gene, CDR1 corresponds to SGHDN and CDR2 to FVKESK. V drops 4 bases and J drops 2 bases, leaving 8 bases in between. RNA was extracted using the RNeasy kit, and roughly 0.45 to 1 microgram was reverse transcribed with random hexamers. The immunoSEQ multiplex PCR assay, covering 54 Vbeta and 13 Jbeta segments, was used to amplify TCR beta CDR3 regions. PCR amplification bias was corrected by using a synthetic template baseline for primer optimization and computational correction. The paper's processing steps were these. Reads were annotated to V, D and J genes per IMGT and analyzed with immunoSEQ Analyzer, keeping only productive sequences. Clonality was calculated as one minus the Shannon entropy normalized by log2 of the number of productive unique sequences. For each patient and control, public and private clones were evaluated among the 100 most prevalent clones. Clones were defined as Susac-specific when absent from the healthy and MS cohorts, from about a thousand published viral clones and from other ImmuneACCESS disease sequences. TCRdb reworked the public reads: Q25 trimming with fastp, MiXCR clone assembly, productive beta chains retained. Rows with one shared CDR3 protein collapse into an entry with the most common genes and DNA. These V and J calls rely on TCRdb rather than the paper's analysis. Present in this sample are fewer than 90,000 distinct CDR3 sequences, 94% of which were seen just once. Clones ranked in the top ten supply under 1% of the sample.

Study-level results and caveats: Approximately 15 Susac-specific public clones were identified in the total CD8+ repertoire, and roughly five Susac-specific public clones were identified in the CD8+ TEMRA repertoire. Clonal expansion was seen in Susac syndrome CD8+ repertoires, peaking in CD8+ TEMRA cells and being greater in clinically active patients than in remitting ones. The number of individuals in the TCR sequencing and HLA analysis was acknowledged as relatively small.

High-throughput TCR beta sequencing profiled peripheral blood CD8+ and CD4+ T cells from healthy donors, Susac syndrome patients and multiple sclerosis patients. Susac syndrome patients met recently defined diagnostic criteria for definite or probable disease. CD8+ TEMRA cells were enriched by FACS, while bulk CD8+ and CD4+ T cells were purified by magnetic negative isolation. Blood was drawn into EDTA tubes, processed within 24 hours, and PBMCs were isolated by density gradient centrifugation. PBMCs intended for TCR sequencing were cryopreserved in liquid nitrogen and thawed later in a water bath at 37 degrees C. Purity of sorted or isolated CD4+, CD8+ and CD8+ TEMRA cells was at least 90%. In regard to this clonotype: Its antigen remains unidentified. The record has no base qualities; no much larger clone is one base away.

Sequencing input: CD8+ T cells from PBMCs. The rearranged segments are TRBV14 and TRBJ2-2; the D gene is perhaps TRBD1, from 6 matching bases. This clonotype originated in a human donor with Susac syndrome. The CDR3 is CASSLRGNTGELFF. The DNA is as follows: TGTGCCAGCAGCCTCAGGGGAAACACCGGGGAGCTGTTTTTT.